This T cell receptor beta chain was recorded in a study of cytomegalovirus exposure and HLA in healthy donors. Study-level findings and limits: Cytomegalovirus-associated status was assigned to 164 TCR beta chains. Reported performance of the classifier showed diagnosis of cytomegalovirus status with high specificity and sensitivity. According to a later analysis, TCR clusters from the first cohort tended to co-occur in the roughly 120 validation repertoires.

TCRdb's table, derived via immunoSEQ multiplex PCR, lists solely in-frame clones and lacks some. The repertoire holds 110,000 or so clones, with around 85% as singletons. Of note for this clone: The antigen is undetermined.

The length of the CDR3 is 16 residues. Trimming left V 6 bases short and J 2 bases short, with 18 bases between. Germline values: CDR1 SGHKS, CDR2 YYEKEE (reference sequence). This receptor was obtained from a woman aged 25-40 years in good health and CMV-seronegative. The source material was PBMCs. This chain links TRBV5-5 with TRBJ2-1, with a weak D call TRBD2 (6 bases). The CDR3 here is CASILGVAGPYNEQFF. The DNA for the CDR3 is TGTGCCAGCATCCTTGGCGTGGCGGGACCCTACAATGAGCAGTTCTTC.